These 9 T cell receptor beta chains originate from one sample sequenced in a study of blood T cell repertoires in COVID-19. Profiled with immunoSEQ multiplex PCR; TCRdb holds only in-frame clones, not every one. This sample has about 200,000 clones; approximately 80% occur once, and the top ten carry about 13%. The sample was peripheral blood. The source is a human donor in a cohort sampled during active COVID-19.

V usage is TRBV19 and J usage is TRBJ2-7; 13 bases line up with TRBD2. Per germline, CDR1 LNHDA and CDR2 SQIVND (reference sequence). V shed 3 bases, J shed 2 bases, and the junction held 7 bases outside the gene matches. This CDR3 contains 17 residues. CDR3 amino acids: CASSMGTSGMSTYEQYF. Written as DNA, the CDR3 is TGTGCCAGTAGTATGGGGACTAGCGGGATGAGCACCTACGAGCAGTACTTC.

The chain is built from TRBV29-1 and TRBJ2-1, with D hard to call. V lost 0 bases, J lost 7 bases, and 13 bases lay in between. Germline lookup yields CDR1 SQVTM and CDR2 ANQGSEA. The CDR3 runs 14 residues. DNA for the CDR3: TGCAGCGTTGAAGATCGAGGCTCCTTGAATGAGCAGTTCTTC. This gives the protein CSVEDRGSLNEQFF.

The CDR3 region has the DNA TGTGCCAGCAGCGTAGAGGGGGTGAGCACAGATACGCAGTATTTT. Its translation is CASSVEGVSTDTQYF. This chain links TRBV7-2 with TRBJ2-3; possible D gene TRBD1, 6 bases. Trimming removed 5 bases from V and 0 bases from J, with 12 bases in between. The germline CDR1 and CDR2 sequences are SGHTA and FQGNSA. This CDR3 has 15 amino acids.

This sequence joins TRBV18 and TRBJ1-2, with D possibly matching TRBD1 (6 bases). Looked up from germline, CDR1 is KGHSH and CDR2 is LQKENI. The CDR3 runs 13 residues. V lost 1 base and J 7 bases, leaving 10 bases between the germline ends. The CDR3: CASSPQSQGGYTF. The CDR3 DNA is TGTGCCAGCTCACCACAATCACAGGGTGGCTACACCTTC.

This clone showed up just once. V usage is TRBV21-1 and J usage is TRBJ2-1; the tabulated D call, TRBD2, remains unverified against the DNA. TRBV21-1 is a listed pseudogene. CDR3 length: 15 residues. CDR3 protein: CASSLSASSYNEQFF. The CDR3 nucleotides read TGTGCCAGCAGCTTAAGCGCGTCCTCCTACAATGAGCAGTTCTTC.

The V call is TRBV30, the J call TRBJ2-5; 7 positions match TRBD2. The CDR3 loop spans 14 amino acids. Germline values: CDR1 GTSNPN, CDR2 SVGIG (reference sequence). V lost 5 bases to trimming and J lost 5 bases; unmatched junction nucleotides: 11. CDR3 DNA: TGTGCCTGGGCGAGGACTAGAGCTGGGGAGACCCAGTACTTC. It translates to CAWARTRAGETQYF.

This clone was seen once. The chain joins TRBV5-5 to TRBJ2-7; no clear D. Germline CDR1 reads SGHKS; CDR2 reads YYEKEE (reference sequence). The V end was cut by 2 bases, the J end by 5 bases, with 11 bases between. The CDR3 is 13 amino acids. CDR3 sequence reads: CASSLDLPNEQYF. The DNA of the CDR3 is TGTGCCAGCAGCTTAGACTTACCCAACGAGCAGTACTTC. Using reference TRBV5-5 and TRBJ2-7 for the parts outside the CDR3, the full variable domain is DAGVTQSPTHLIKTRGQQVTLRCSPISGHKSVSWYQQVLGQGPQFIFQYYEKEERGRGNFPDRFSARQFPNYSSELNVNALLLGDSALYLCASSLDLPNEQYFGPGTRLTVT.

V gene TRBV27 combines with J gene TRBJ2-7; 8 positions agree with TRBD1. Germline values: CDR1 MNHEY, CDR2 SMNVEV (reference sequence). The junction had 10 bases not matched to a gene; V was cut back by 0 bases and J by 0 bases. The CDR3 totals 18 residues. The CDR3 sequence: CASSLSHPGQDGSYEQYF. Here the CDR3 DNA reads TGTGCCAGCAGTTTATCCCATCCGGGACAGGATGGCTCCTACGAGCAGTACTTC.

With regard to this clone: Other DNA sequences of this sample code for an identical CDR3. The chain has TRBV7-2 and TRBJ2-5; D might be TRBD2 (7 bases). The CDR3 is 14 amino acids. CDR1 and CDR2 from the germline V gene are SGHTA and FQGNSA. Deletions cut 0 bases from V and 5 bases from J, with 10 bases between. The CDR3 loop reads CASSLAGGRETQYF. CDR3 coding DNA: TGTGCCAGCAGCTTAGCCGGGGGGCGGGAGACCCAGTACTTC.